One sample yielded the 9 T cell receptor beta chains listed below, sequenced in a study of blood T cell repertoires in COVID-19. The assay was immunoSEQ multiplex PCR, and TCRdb's table has in-frame clones only and misses some. The sample yields 81,000 or so clones, roughly 88% seen once. Sequencing was performed on peripheral blood. The receptors shown here come from a man aged 50 to 60 with active COVID-19.

The chain carries TRBV2 and TRBJ1-1; D uncertain. Germline V gene lookup returns CDR1 SNHLY and CDR2 FYNNEI. This CDR3 contains 14 residues. Trimming stripped 1 base from V and 3 bases from J, with 9 bases between. In DNA, the CDR3 is TGTGCCAGCAGTGAAGAAAACAGTTACACTGAAGCTTTCTTT. It translates to CASSEENSYTEAFF.

CDR3 loop: CASSVDLSGGAFF. The CDR3 DNA reads as TGTGCCAGCAGCGTAGATCTCTCCGGGGGAGCTTTCTTT. The chain recombines TRBV9 with TRBJ1-1; TRBD1 might be the D (5 bases). This CDR3 is built from 13 residues. The V gene's germline CDR1 is SGDLS and CDR2 YYNGEE. V dropped 0 bases and J dropped 10 bases, with 13 bases sitting between them. Filled out from reference TRBV9 and TRBJ1-1, the complete variable domain reads DSGVTQTPKHLITATGQRVTLRCSPRSGDLSVYWYQQSLDQGLQFLIQYYNGEERAKGNILERFSAQQFPDLHSELNLSSLELGDSALYFCASSVDLSGGAFFGQGTRLTVV.

The gene calls are TRBV19 and TRBJ1-5, with D unclear. The CDR3 runs 14 residues. V was cut by 6 bases and J by 1 base, with 10 bases left in between. Germline CDR1 and CDR2: LNHDA and SQIVND (reference sequence). CDR3 sequence (DNA): TGTGCCAGTAGGATCCCCGGGAGCAATCAGCCCCAGCATTTT. Residues: CASRIPGSNQPQHF.

The chain recombines TRBV3-1 (or the pseudogene TRBV3-2) with TRBJ1-1; perhaps TRBD1 as D (5 bases). V gave up 3 bases and J gave up 0 bases, with 20 bases separating them. CDR1 LGHDT and CDR2 YNNKEL come from the germline V gene (reference sequence). The CDR3 contains 18 residues. The CDR3 protein is CASSQRRGTWGVNTEAFF. The CDR3 DNA is TGTGCCAGCAGCCAGAGGCGGGGGACGTGGGGGGTGAACACTGAAGCTTTCTTT.

V usage is TRBV11-2 and J usage is TRBJ1-2; possibly TRBD1 for D (6 bases). V was trimmed by 5 bases and J by 4 bases, leaving 11 bases between them. The CDR3 is made up of 13 amino acids. CDR1 and CDR2 (germline): SGHAT, FQNNGV. The CDR3 region has the DNA TGTGCCAGCAGCACACAGGGTTCCTATGGCTACACCTTC. Protein sequence: CASSTQGSYGYTF.

This sequence joins TRBV6-2 or TRBV6-3 and TRBJ1-1, with TRBD1 identical over 8 bases. V dropped 3 bases and J dropped 8; count of bases not matched to a gene: 5. The germline V gene has CDR1 MNHEY and CDR2 SVGEGT. The CDR3 is 13 amino acids. CDR3 in amino acids: CASSYRGDREAFF. The DNA of the CDR3 is TGTGCCAGCAGTTATCGCGGGGACAGGGAAGCTTTCTTT.

The J gene is TRBJ2-5, the V gene TRBV25-1; 8 bases line up with TRBD2. This CDR3 is 14 amino acids long. Germline V CDR1 and CDR2: MGHDK, SYGVNS. J lost 5 bases, V lost 5 bases, and 7 bases had no gene match. The CDR3 reads CASSKEREKETQYF. In DNA form, the CDR3 reads TGTGCCAGCAGTAAAGAGCGGGAGAAGGAGACCCAGTACTTC.

The rearrangement links TRBV5-6 to TRBJ2-3, with 8 bases fitting TRBD1. Germline V gene data show CDR1 as SGHDT and CDR2 as YYEEEE. V was clipped by 1 base and J by 2 bases; unmatched bases: 6. This CDR3 contains 16 residues. The chain's CDR3 is CASSLMRTGPTDTQYF. The CDR3 DNA follows: TGTGCCAGCAGCTTGATGAGGACAGGGCCCACAGATACGCAGTATTTT.

The chain links TRBV9 to TRBJ1-2; D might be TRBD1 (5 bases). The CDR3 extends over 15 amino acids. V dropped 0 bases and J dropped 0 bases, with 9 bases sitting between them. From germline, CDR1 is SGDLS and CDR2 YYNGEE. CDR3 DNA: TGTGCCAGCAGCGTAGGGCAGGGCGCTAACTATGGCTACACCTTC. Amino acids: CASSVGQGANYGYTF.